This T cell receptor (beta chain) was identified in a study of cytomegalovirus exposure and HLA in healthy donors. Study-level findings and limits: Apart from CMV serostatus, no immune exposure information was available. A reported reduction in N-insertions relative to the roughly 670-donor mean was seen in an Asian-associated ancestry cluster in a later analysis. Association with HLA alleles at 0.05 false discovery rate was found for 16,951 TCR beta sequences in a later analysis. In a later analysis, the majority of CMV-associated beta chains seemingly showed HLA restriction.

It was with 60 Vbeta and 13 Jbeta primers that the PCR ran. Some clones are missing from TCRdb's copy, which holds only in-frame ones; the method was immunoSEQ multiplex PCR. Among some 150,000 clones listed, 80% were seen once. V shed 3 bases and J shed 8 bases, with 16 bases lying between them. CDR3 length: 14 residues. Germline V gene sequence: CDR1 MNHEY, CDR2 SMNVEV (reference sequence). In the case of this clone: The target antigen is unknown.

Sequencing used PBMCs. This receptor was taken from a man under 40 in good health and CMV-seronegative. The chain recombines TRBV27 with TRBJ1-2; possible D gene TRBD1, 5 bases. CDR3 in amino acids: CASSFVGRGRGYTF. Written as DNA, the CDR3 is TGTGCCAGCAGTTTCGTGGGGAGGGGAAGGGGCTACACCTTC.